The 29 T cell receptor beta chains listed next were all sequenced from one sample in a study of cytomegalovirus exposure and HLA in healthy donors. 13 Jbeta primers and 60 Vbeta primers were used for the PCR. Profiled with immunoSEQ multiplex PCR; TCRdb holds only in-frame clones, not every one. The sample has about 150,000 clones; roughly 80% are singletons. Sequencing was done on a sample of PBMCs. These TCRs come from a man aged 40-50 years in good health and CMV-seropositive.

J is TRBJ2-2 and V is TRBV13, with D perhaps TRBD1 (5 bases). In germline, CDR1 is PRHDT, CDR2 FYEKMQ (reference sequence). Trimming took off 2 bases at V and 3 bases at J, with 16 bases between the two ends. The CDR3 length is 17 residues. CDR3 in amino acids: CASSLLRAGEDTGELFF. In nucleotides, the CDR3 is TGTGCCAGCAGCTTACTCAGGGCAGGTGAGGACACCGGGGAGCTGTTTTTT.

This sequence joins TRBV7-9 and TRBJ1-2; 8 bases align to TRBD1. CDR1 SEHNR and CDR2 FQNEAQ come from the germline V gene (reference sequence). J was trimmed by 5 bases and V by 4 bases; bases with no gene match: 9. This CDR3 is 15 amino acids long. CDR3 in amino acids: CASSSLWQGAYGYTF. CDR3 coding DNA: TGTGCCAGCAGCTCCCTTTGGCAGGGGGCTTATGGCTACACCTTC.

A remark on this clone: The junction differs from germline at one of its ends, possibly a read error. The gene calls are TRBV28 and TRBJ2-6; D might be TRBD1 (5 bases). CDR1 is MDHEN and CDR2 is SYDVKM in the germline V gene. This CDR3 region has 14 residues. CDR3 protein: CASTTPDGANGLTF. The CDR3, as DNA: TGTGCCAGCACCACCCCGGATGGGGCCAACGGCCTGACTTTC.

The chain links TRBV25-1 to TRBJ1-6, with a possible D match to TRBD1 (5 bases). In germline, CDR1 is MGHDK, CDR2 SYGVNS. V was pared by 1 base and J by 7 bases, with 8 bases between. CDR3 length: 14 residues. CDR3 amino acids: CASSEWGENSPLHF. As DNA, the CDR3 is TGTGCCAGCAGTGAATGGGGGGAGAATTCACCCCTCCACTTT.

The CDR3: CASSFLVGADGELFF. In DNA form, the CDR3 reads TGTGCCAGCAGTTTTCTTGTGGGGGCGGACGGGGAGCTGTTTTTT. J is TRBJ2-2 and V is TRBV28; TRBD1 might be the D (6 bases). The CDR3 has 15 residues. Trimming took off 3 bases at V and 7 bases at J, with 15 bases between the two ends. Looked up from germline, CDR1 is MDHEN and CDR2 is SYDVKM.

CDR3 DNA sequence: TGTGCCAGCAGCTTGAGCCCCACTGGTGGGACTTACAATGAGCAGTTCTTC. Encoded protein: CASSLSPTGGTYNEQFF. The genes are TRBV7-7 and TRBJ2-1; tentative D call: TRBD2 (6 bases). The ends were cut back, 3 bases at V and 4 bases at J, with 19 bases in the middle. Germline loops: CDR1 SSHAT, CDR2 FNYEAQ (reference sequence). The CDR3 extends over 17 amino acids.

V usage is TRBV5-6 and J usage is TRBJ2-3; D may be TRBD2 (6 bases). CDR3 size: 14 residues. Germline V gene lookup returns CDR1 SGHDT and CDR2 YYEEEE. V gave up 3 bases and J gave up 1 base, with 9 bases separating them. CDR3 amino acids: CASSWASGTDTQYF. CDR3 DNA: TGTGCCAGCAGCTGGGCTAGCGGCACAGATACGCAGTATTTT.

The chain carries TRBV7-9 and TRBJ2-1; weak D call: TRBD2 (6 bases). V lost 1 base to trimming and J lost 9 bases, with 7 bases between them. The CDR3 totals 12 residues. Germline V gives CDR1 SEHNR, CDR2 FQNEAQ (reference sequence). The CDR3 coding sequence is TGTGCCAGCAGCTTAGAGGGAGGTGAGCAGTTCTTC. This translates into CASSLEGGEQFF.

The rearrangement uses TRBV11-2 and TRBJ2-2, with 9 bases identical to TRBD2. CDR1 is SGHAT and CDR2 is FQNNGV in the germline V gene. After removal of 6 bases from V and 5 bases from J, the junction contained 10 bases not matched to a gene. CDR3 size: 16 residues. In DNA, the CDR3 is TGTGCCAGCAGGCCGGTCCGGCTAGCGGGAACCGGGGAGCTGTTTTTT. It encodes CASRPVRLAGTGELFF.

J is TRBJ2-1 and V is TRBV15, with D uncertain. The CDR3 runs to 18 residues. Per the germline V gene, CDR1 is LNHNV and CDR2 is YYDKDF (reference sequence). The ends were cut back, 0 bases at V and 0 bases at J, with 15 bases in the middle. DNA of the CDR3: TGTGCCACCAGCAGAGATCTCTCGCCTGCTAGCTCCTACAATGAGCAGTTCTTC. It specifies CATSRDLSPASSYNEQFF. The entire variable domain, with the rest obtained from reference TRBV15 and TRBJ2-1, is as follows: DAMVIQNPRYQVTQFGKPVTLSCSQTLNHNVMYWYQQKSSQAPKLLFHYYDKDFNNEADTPDNFQSRRPNTSFCFLDIRSPGLGDTAMYLCATSRDLSPASSYNEQFFGPGTRLTVL.

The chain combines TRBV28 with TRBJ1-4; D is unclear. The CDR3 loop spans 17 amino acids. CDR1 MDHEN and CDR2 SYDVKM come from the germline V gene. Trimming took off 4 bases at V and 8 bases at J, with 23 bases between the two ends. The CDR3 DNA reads TGTGCCAGCAGTTCTCAGTCCGGGAGGCAGGACGGGGAAAAACTGTTTTTT. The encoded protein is CASSSQSGRQDGEKLFF.

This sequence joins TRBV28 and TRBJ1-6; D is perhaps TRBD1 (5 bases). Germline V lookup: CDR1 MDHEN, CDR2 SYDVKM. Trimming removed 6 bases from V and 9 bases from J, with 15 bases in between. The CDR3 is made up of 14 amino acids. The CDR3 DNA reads TGTGCCAGCAGAGGGACGGCGGGGACTTCACCCCTCCACTTT. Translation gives CASRGTAGTSPLHF.

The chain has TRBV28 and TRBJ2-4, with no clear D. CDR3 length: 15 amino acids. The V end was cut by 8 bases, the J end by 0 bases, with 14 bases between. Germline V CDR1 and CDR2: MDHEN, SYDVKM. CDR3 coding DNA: TGTGCCAGCGGTAATAGTGGGCCAGCCAAAAACATTCAGTACTTC. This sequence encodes CASGNSGPAKNIQYF.

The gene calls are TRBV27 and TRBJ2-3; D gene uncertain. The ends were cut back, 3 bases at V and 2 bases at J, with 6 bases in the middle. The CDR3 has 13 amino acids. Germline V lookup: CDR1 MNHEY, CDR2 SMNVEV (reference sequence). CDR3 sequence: CASSFLPTDTQYF. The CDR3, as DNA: TGTGCCAGCAGTTTCCTCCCCACAGATACGCAGTATTTT.

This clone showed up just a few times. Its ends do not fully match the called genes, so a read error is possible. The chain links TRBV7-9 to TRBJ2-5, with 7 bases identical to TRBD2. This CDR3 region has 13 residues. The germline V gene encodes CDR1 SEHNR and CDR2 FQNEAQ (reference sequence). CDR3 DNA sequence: TGTTCCAGCAGCTTCGCTAGCGGAGGGACCCAGTACTTC. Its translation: CSSSFASGGTQYF.

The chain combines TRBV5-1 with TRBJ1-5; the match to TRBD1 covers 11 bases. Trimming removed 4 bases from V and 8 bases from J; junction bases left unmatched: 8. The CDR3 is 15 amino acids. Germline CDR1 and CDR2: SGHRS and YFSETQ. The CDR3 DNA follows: TGCGCCAGCAGCGCCTTGGGGACAGGGGGAGAGCCCCAGCATTTT. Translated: CASSALGTGGEPQHF.

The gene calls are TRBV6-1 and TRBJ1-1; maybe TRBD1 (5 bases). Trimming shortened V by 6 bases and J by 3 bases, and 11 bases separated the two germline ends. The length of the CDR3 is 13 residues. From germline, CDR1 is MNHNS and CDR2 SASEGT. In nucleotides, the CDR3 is TGTGCCAGCAGGGAAAGGGGTTACACTGAAGCTTTCTTT. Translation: CASRERGYTEAFF.

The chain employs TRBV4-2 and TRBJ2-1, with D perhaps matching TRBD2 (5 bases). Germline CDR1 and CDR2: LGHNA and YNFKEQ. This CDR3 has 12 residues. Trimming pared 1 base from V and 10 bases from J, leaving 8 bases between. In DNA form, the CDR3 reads TGTGCCAGCAGCCAAGTCTCTAGCGAGCAGTTCTTC. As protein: CASSQVSSEQFF.

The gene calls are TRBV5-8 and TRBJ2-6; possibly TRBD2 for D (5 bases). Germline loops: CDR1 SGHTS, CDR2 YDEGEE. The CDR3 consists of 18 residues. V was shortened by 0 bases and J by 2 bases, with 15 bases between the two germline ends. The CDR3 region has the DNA TGTGCCAGCAGCTTGGAGGTGGCGGGTAGGCCTGGGGCCAACGTCCTGACTTTC. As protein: CASSLEVAGRPGANVLTF.

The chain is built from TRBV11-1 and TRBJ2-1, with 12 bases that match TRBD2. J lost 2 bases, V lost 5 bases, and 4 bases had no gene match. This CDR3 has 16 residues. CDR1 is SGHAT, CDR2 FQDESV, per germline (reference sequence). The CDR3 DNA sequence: TGTGCCAGCAGCCGACTAGCGGGAGTCCCCTACAATGAGCAGTTCTTC. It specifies CASSRLAGVPYNEQFF.

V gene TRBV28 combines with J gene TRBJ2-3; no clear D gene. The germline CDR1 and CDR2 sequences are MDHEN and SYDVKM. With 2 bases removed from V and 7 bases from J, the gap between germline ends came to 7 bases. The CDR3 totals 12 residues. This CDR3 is CASSLSDYTQYF. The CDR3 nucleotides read TGTGCCAGCAGTTTAAGCGACTATACGCAGTATTTT.

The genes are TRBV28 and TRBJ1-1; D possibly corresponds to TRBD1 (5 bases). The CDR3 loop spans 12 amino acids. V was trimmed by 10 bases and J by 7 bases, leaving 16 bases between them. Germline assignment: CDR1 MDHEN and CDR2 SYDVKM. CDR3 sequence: CATTDGGGEAFF. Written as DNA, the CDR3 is TGTGCCACCACGGACGGGGGAGGTGAAGCTTTCTTT.

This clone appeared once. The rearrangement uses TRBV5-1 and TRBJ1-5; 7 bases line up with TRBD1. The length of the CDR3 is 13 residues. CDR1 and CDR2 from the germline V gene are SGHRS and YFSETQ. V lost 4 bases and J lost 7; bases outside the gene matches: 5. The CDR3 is CASSMTGSQPQHF. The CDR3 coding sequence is TGCGCCAGCAGCATGACAGGGAGCCAGCCCCAGCATTTT. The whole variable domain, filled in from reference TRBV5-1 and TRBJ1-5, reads KAGVTQTPRYLIKTRGQQVTLSCSPISGHRSVSWYQQTPGQGLQFLFEYFSETQRNKGNFPGRFSGRQFSNSRSEMNVSTLELGDSALYLCASSMTGSQPQHFGDGTRLSIL.

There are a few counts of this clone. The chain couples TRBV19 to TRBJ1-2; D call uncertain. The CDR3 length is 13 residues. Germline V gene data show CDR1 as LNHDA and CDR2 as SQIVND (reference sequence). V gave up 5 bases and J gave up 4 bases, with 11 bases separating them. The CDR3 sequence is CASSFGPSYGYTF. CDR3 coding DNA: TGTGCCAGTAGTTTCGGTCCCTCCTATGGCTACACCTTC.

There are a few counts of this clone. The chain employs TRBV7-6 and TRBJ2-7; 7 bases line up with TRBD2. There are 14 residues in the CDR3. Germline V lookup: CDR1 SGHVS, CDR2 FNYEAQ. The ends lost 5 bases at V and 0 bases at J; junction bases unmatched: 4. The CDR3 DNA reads TGTGCCAGCAGCCCTCTAGCGGTCTCCTACGAGCAGTACTTC. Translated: CASSPLAVSYEQYF.

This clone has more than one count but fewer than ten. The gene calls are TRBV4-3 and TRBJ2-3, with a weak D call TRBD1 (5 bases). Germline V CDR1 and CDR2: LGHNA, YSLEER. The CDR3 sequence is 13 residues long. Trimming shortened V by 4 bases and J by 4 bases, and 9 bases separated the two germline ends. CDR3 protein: CASSLQGADTQYF. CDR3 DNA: TGCGCCAGCAGCCTTCAGGGTGCAGATACGCAGTATTTT.

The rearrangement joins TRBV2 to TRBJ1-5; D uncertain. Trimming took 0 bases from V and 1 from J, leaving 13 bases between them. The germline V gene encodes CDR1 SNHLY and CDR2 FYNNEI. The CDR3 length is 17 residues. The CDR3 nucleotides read TGTGCCAGCAGTGAAGCGCTTGGCCGCCCGAGCAATCAGCCCCAGCATTTT. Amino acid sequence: CASSEALGRPSNQPQHF.

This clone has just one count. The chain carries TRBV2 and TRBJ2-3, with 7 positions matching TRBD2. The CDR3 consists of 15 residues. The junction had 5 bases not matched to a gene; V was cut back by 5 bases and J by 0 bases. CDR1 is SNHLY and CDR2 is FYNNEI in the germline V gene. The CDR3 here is CASSPRAGSTDTQYF. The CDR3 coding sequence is TGTGCCAGCAGTCCCCGAGCGGGGAGCACAGATACGCAGTATTTT. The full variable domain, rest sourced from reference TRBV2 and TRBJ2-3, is EPEVTQTPSHQVTQMGQEVILRCVPISNHLYFYWYRQILGQKVEFLVSFYNNEISEKSEIFDDQFSVERPDGSNFTLKIRSTKLEDSAMYFCASSPRAGSTDTQYFGPGTRLTVL.

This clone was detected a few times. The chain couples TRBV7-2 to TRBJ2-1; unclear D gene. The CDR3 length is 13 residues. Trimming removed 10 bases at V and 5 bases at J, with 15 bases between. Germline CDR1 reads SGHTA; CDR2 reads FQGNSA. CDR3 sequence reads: CATSLSRDNEQFF. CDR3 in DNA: TGTGCCACCTCACTGTCGCGAGACAATGAGCAGTTCTTC. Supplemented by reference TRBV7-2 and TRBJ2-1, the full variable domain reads GAGVSQSPSNKVTEKGKDVELRCDPISGHTALYWYRQSLGQGLEFLIYFQGNSAPDKSGLPSDRFSAERTGGSVSTLTIQRTQQEDSAVYLCATSLSRDNEQFFGPGTRLTVL.